This T cell receptor (beta chain) came from a study of T cell changes during pregnancy in multiple sclerosis. Trimming took 3 bases from V and 6 from J, leaving 4 bases between them. CDR3 length: 11 residues. CDR1 and CDR2 from the germline V gene are SGHTA and FQGNSA. TCRdb keeps only in-frame clones here, not all; method: immunoSEQ multiplex PCR. The sample includes fewer than 75,000 clones, less than 95% of them seen just once. This clonotype originated in a female donor in good health, enrolled as a control in a pregnancy study. The chain combines TRBV7-2 with TRBJ2-3; D call uncertain. Here the sequenced sample was peripheral blood, taken after pregnancy. The chain's CDR3 is CASSFFDTQYF. The CDR3 DNA sequence: TGTGCCAGCAGCTTCTTCGATACGCAGTATTTT.